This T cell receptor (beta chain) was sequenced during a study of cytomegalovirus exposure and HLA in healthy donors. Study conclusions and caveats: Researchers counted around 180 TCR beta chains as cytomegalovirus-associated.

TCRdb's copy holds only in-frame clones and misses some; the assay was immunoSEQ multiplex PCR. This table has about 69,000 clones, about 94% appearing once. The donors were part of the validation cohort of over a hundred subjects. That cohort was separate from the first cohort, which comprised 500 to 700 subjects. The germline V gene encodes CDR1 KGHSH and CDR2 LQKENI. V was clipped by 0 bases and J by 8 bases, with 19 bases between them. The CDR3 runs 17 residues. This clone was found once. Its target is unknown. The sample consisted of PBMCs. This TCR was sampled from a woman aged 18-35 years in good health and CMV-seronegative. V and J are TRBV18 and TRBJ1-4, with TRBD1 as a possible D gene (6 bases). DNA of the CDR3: TGTGCCAGCTCACCACCTCAGTGGACAGATTTGGGGGAAAAACTGTTTTTT. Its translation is CASSPPQWTDLGEKLFF. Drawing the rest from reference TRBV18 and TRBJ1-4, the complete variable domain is NAGVMQNPRHLVRRRGQEARLRCSPMKGHSHVYWYRQLPEEGLKFMVYLQKENIIDESGMPKERFSAEFPKEGPSILRIQQVVRGDSAAYFCASSPPQWTDLGEKLFFGSGTQLSVL.